This passage covers 4 T cell receptor beta chains from one sample sequenced in a study of T cells in narcolepsy. Sequenced by immunoSEQ multiplex PCR; TCRdb stores in-frame clones only, minus some. The top ten clones hold roughly 1% of a sample with tens of thousands of clones, 75% to 90% of them seen once. Sequenced: memory (CD45RA-) CD4+ T cells from blood. Receptor source: a human donor in good health.

The chain is built from TRBV5-8 and TRBJ1-1; D is unclear. This CDR3 has 13 amino acids. Germline CDR1 reads SGHTS; CDR2 reads YDEGEE. V dropped 1 base and J dropped 7 bases, with 11 bases sitting between them. CDR3 coding DNA: TGTGCCAGCAGCTTGAGAGGGCGTAATGAAGCTTTCTTT. This sequence encodes CASSLRGRNEAFF.

This clone has just a few counts. V gene TRBV27 combines with J gene TRBJ2-3, with 14 positions matching TRBD2. CDR3 length: 20 amino acids. Germline V gene sequence: CDR1 MNHEY, CDR2 SMNVEV (reference sequence). V shed 4 bases and J 1 base; nucleotides not matched to a gene: 13. The CDR3 DNA follows: TGTGCCAGCAGTTCCCGTCTCAGACTAGCGGGAGGGATGGGCACAGATACGCAGTATTTT. Translation gives CASSSRLRLAGGMGTDTQYF.

On this clone: At the DNA level, this CDR3 is encoded by other sequences in the same sample as well. V and J are TRBV28 and TRBJ1-1, with D unclear. The germline V gene encodes CDR1 MDHEN and CDR2 SYDVKM. This CDR3 contains 13 residues. V was shortened by 7 bases and J by 3 bases, with 12 bases between the two germline ends. The CDR3 here is CASTQHIYTEAFF. The CDR3 coding sequence is TGTGCCAGCACCCAACACATCTACACTGAAGCTTTCTTT.

This clone was counted between two and nine times. The chain links TRBV10-3 to TRBJ2-1; 7 positions match TRBD2. The CDR3 length is 12 residues. V lost 3 bases, J lost 10 bases, and 3 bases stayed unmatched. Germline CDR1 ENHRY, CDR2 SYGVKD. The CDR3 bases are TGTGCCATCAGTGATTCGCGGGGGGAGCAGTTCTTC. Amino acid sequence: CAISDSRGEQFF.